This entry lists 20 T cell receptor beta chains sequenced from one sample in a study of blood T cell repertoires in COVID-19. TCRdb's copy holds only in-frame clones and misses some; the assay was immunoSEQ multiplex PCR. The table records 140,000 or so clones, over 80% of them present only once. Sequencing used peripheral blood. The receptors were gathered from a woman aged 45-60 years with acute or convalescent COVID-19.

On this clone itself: Different DNA sequences within this sample yield the same CDR3. The chain recombines TRBV7-2 with TRBJ1-5; D gene unclear. The ends were cut back, 5 bases at V and 1 base at J, with 12 bases in the middle. The CDR3 contains 15 residues. In germline, CDR1 is SGHTA, CDR2 FQGNSA. CDR3 sequence (DNA): TGTGCCAGCAGCCCCCTTCGGGGAAGCAATCAGCCCCAGCATTTT. Translating gives CASSPLRGSNQPQHF. The variable domain in full, with the rest retrieved from reference TRBV7-2 and TRBJ1-5, is GAGVSQSPSNKVTEKGKDVELRCDPISGHTALYWYRQSLGQGLEFLIYFQGNSAPDKSGLPSDRFSAERTGGSVSTLTIQRTQQEDSAVYLCASSPLRGSNQPQHFGDGTRLSIL.

The chain joins TRBV6-5 to TRBJ2-2; D is ambiguous. The V end lost 6 bases, the J end lost 7 bases, and 9 bases lay between the germline ends. Per the germline V gene, CDR1 is MNHEY and CDR2 is SVGAGI. The CDR3 length is 12 residues. CDR3 region: CASRLQHGELFF. The CDR3 DNA sequence: TGTGCCAGCAGACTACAACACGGGGAGCTGTTTTTT.

This chain uses TRBV5-1 with TRBJ1-2; tentatively, D is TRBD1 (5 bases). V lost 1 base, J lost 11 bases, and 12 bases lay in between. CDR1 and CDR2 from the germline V gene are SGHRS and YFSETQ. CDR3 size: 12 residues. In nucleotides, the CDR3 is TGCGCCAGCAGCTTGTTTCTCGGGGGGTACACCTTC. Amino acid sequence: CASSLFLGGYTF.

J is TRBJ1-2 and V is TRBV6-5; 11 positions agree with TRBD1. The CDR3 covers 15 residues. Unmatched junction bases numbered 3, after V lost 2 bases and J lost 4 bases. Germline lookup yields CDR1 MNHEY and CDR2 SVGAGI. In nucleotides, the CDR3 is TGTGCCAGCAGTTACACGGGACAGGGGGGCTATGGCTACACCTTC. Encoded protein: CASSYTGQGGYGYTF.

This clone was counted once. Here the CDR3 DNA reads TGTGCCAGCAGCTTGGGACTAGCGGGGACATCAGATACGCAGTATTTT. This codes for CASSLGLAGTSDTQYF. V and J are TRBV5-8 and TRBJ2-3, with 11 positions matching TRBD2. There are 16 residues in the CDR3. CDR1 is SGHTS, CDR2 YDEGEE, per germline. J lost 4 bases, V lost 0 bases, and 4 bases had no gene match.

V and J are TRBV6-4 and TRBJ2-5; the match to TRBD1 covers 7 bases. The CDR3 has 13 amino acids. Trimming at V came to 5 bases and at J to 2 bases, leaving 2 bases not matched to a gene. CDR1 MRHNA and CDR2 SNTAGT come from the germline V gene. This CDR3 is CASSPTGQETQYF. The CDR3 DNA follows: TGTGCCAGCAGTCCGACAGGGCAAGAGACCCAGTACTTC.

This clone has just one count. The chain couples TRBV29-1 to TRBJ1-1; 8 nucleotides align to TRBD1. Germline loops: CDR1 SQVTM, CDR2 ANQGSEA. The CDR3 spans 14 residues. V gave up 4 bases and J gave up 0 bases; unmatched junction bases: 4. The CDR3: CSVGTGPLNTEAFF. The CDR3 DNA reads TGCAGCGTTGGGACAGGGCCTTTGAACACTGAAGCTTTCTTT.

On this clone: At the DNA level, this CDR3 is encoded by other sequences in the same sample as well. The chain uses TRBV5-1 and TRBJ2-5, with 7 positions matching TRBD2. Germline assignment: CDR1 SGHRS and CDR2 YFSETQ. Losses at the gene ends were 4 bases for V and 2 bases for J; bases not matched to a gene: 5. The CDR3 is made up of 14 amino acids. The CDR3, as DNA: TGCGCCAGCAGCCCAGGACTAGAGCAAGAGACCCAGTACTTC. Protein sequence: CASSPGLEQETQYF.

The chain has TRBV25-1 and TRBJ1-2; 8 bases are a match to TRBD1. The V and J ends lost 6 bases and 3 bases, in that order; junction bases with no gene match: 6. The CDR3 runs to 14 residues. Germline assignment: CDR1 MGHDK and CDR2 SYGVNS. The CDR3 spells CASRQTGEDYGYTF. The CDR3 bases are TGTGCCAGCAGGCAGACAGGGGAGGACTATGGCTACACCTTC.

This chain connects TRBV5-5 to TRBJ1-3; 9 nucleotides align to TRBD1. V was pared by 4 bases and J by 4 bases, with 6 bases of the junction left unmatched. This CDR3 is 15 amino acids long. Germline V gives CDR1 SGHKS, CDR2 YYEKEE (reference sequence). The CDR3 DNA follows: TGTGCCAGCAGCCCCGACAGGGGGGAGGGAAACACCATATATTTT. This sequence encodes CASSPDRGEGNTIYF. Together with reference TRBV5-5 and TRBJ1-3, the CDR3 gives the full variable domain: DAGVTQSPTHLIKTRGQQVTLRCSPISGHKSVSWYQQVLGQGPQFIFQYYEKEERGRGNFPDRFSARQFPNYSSELNVNALLLGDSALYLCASSPDRGEGNTIYFGEGSWLTVV.

The sample holds one count of this clone. This sequence joins TRBV7-9 and TRBJ1-1; TRBD1 aligns across 8 bases. Germline V CDR1 and CDR2: SEHNR, FQNEAQ (reference sequence). The CDR3 sequence is 18 residues long. V gave up 4 bases and J gave up 1 base; unmatched junction bases: 14. The CDR3 region is CASSSLGQGPRWNTEAFF. CDR3 in DNA: TGTGCCAGCAGCTCCCTAGGACAGGGACCACGGTGGAACACTGAAGCTTTCTTT.

The rearrangement uses TRBV7-9 and TRBJ1-1, with 7 bases fitting TRBD1. Germline CDR1 and CDR2: SEHNR and FQNEAQ (reference sequence). V shed 5 bases, J shed 0 bases, and the junction held 9 bases outside the gene matches. The CDR3 has 16 amino acids. Written as DNA, the CDR3 is TGTGCCAGCAGCCGGGACAGCTTCACTCTGAACACTGAAGCTTTCTTT. Residues: CASSRDSFTLNTEAFF.

This chain connects TRBV5-4 to TRBJ2-7; D may be TRBD2 (6 bases). Germline CDR1 is SGHNT and CDR2 is YYREEE (reference sequence). CDR3 length: 16 residues. V lost 4 bases, J lost 4 bases, and 21 bases lay in between. The CDR3 DNA reads as TGTGCCAGCAGCCCGGGGGTAGGGCAAGGTTTATACGAGCAGTACTTC. It encodes CASSPGVGQGLYEQYF.

CDR3 in amino acids: CASSYGGLSGNTIYF. The CDR3, as DNA: TGTGCCAGCAGTTATGGCGGCCTCTCTGGAAACACCATATATTTT. The rearrangement joins TRBV6-5 to TRBJ1-3; no reliable D call. CDR1 MNHEY and CDR2 SVGAGI come from the germline V gene. The CDR3 loop spans 15 amino acids. V gave up 3 bases and J gave up 0 bases, with 9 bases separating them.

This chain joins TRBV14 and TRBJ1-2, with TRBD1 matching 7 bases. Germline loops: CDR1 SGHDN, CDR2 FVKESK. J gave up 8 bases and V 6 bases, and 6 bases lay outside the gene matches. The CDR3 is 12 amino acids. The CDR3 reads CASRPQGGGYTF. Here the CDR3 DNA reads TGTGCCAGCAGGCCCCAGGGGGGCGGCTACACCTTC. The entire variable domain, with the rest obtained from reference TRBV14 and TRBJ1-2, is as follows: EAGVTQFPSHSVIEKGQTVTLRCDPISGHDNLYWYRRVMGKEIKFLLHFVKESKQDESGMPNNRFLAERTGGTYSTLKVQPAELEDSGVYFCASRPQGGGYTFGSGTRLTVV.

Only a few counts were recorded for this clone. The V gene is TRBV29-1, the J gene TRBJ1-5, with D unresolved. The V gene's germline CDR1 is SQVTM and CDR2 ANQGSEA. Trimming shortened V by 5 bases and J by 8 bases, and 7 bases separated the two germline ends. The CDR3 loop spans 10 amino acids. Here the CDR3 DNA reads TGCAGCGTTTTGTCGGAGCCCCAGCATTTT. Protein product: CSVLSEPQHF. Full variable domain (rest looked up from reference TRBV29-1 and TRBJ1-5): SAVISQKPSRDICQRGTSLTIQCQVDSQVTMMFWYRQQPGQSLTLIATANQGSEATYESGFVIDKFPISRPNLTFSTLTVSNMSPEDSSIYLCSVLSEPQHFGDGTRLSIL.

The chain links TRBV9 to TRBJ2-7, with TRBD1 matching 10 bases. The CDR3 is 15 amino acids. After removal of 2 bases from V and 3 bases from J, the junction contained 5 bases not matched to a gene. CDR1 and CDR2 from the germline V gene are SGDLS and YYNGEE. The CDR3 loop reads CASSVGTGDFYEQYF. CDR3 nucleotide sequence: TGTGCCAGCAGCGTCGGGACAGGGGATTTCTACGAGCAGTACTTC. Complete variable domain (other parts from reference TRBV9 and TRBJ2-7): DSGVTQTPKHLITATGQRVTLRCSPRSGDLSVYWYQQSLDQGLQFLIQYYNGEERAKGNILERFSAQQFPDLHSELNLSSLELGDSALYFCASSVGTGDFYEQYFGPGTRLTVT.

This CDR3 reads CASSVSPDSGTGKRDTEAFF. The CDR3 DNA reads TGTGCCAGCAGCGTATCCCCCGATTCCGGGACAGGGAAAAGGGACACTGAAGCTTTCTTT. This rearrangement joins TRBV9 to TRBJ1-1; 9 nucleotides line up with TRBD1. The V and J ends lost 1 base and 3 bases, in that order; junction bases with no gene match: 19. The length of the CDR3 is 20 residues. Germline-derived CDR1 and CDR2 are SGDLS and YYNGEE.

This sequence joins TRBV19 and TRBJ1-1; TRBD1 is a possible D gene (5 bases). CDR1 LNHDA and CDR2 SQIVND come from the germline V gene (reference sequence). V dropped 9 bases and J dropped 4 bases, with 18 bases sitting between them. The CDR3 spans 14 residues. CDR3 amino acids: CASRYMGGTTEAFF. CDR3 bases: TGTGCCAGCCGATACATGGGCGGGACCACTGAAGCTTTCTTT.

The count of this clone is one. This chain connects TRBV5-1 to TRBJ1-2, with D perhaps TRBD1 (5 bases). CDR1 is SGHRS and CDR2 is YFSETQ in the germline V gene. Deletions cut 6 bases from V and 4 bases from J, with 19 bases between. The CDR3 is 15 residues long. CDR3 loop: CASMIGPQGPYGYTF. CDR3 bases: TGCGCCAGCATGATAGGTCCGCAGGGCCCCTATGGCTACACCTTC.